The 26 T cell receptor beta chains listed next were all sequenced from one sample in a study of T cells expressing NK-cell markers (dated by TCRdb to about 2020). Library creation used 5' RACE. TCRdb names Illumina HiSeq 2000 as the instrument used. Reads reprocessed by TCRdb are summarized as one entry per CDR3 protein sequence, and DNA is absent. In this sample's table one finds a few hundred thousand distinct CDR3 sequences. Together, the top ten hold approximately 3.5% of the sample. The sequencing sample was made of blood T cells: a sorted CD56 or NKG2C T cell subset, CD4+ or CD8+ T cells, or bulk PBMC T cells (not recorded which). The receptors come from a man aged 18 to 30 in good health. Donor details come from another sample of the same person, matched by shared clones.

The CDR3 region is CSARDERLRRSYEQYF. The chain combines TRBV20-1 with TRBJ2-7; TCRdb reports TRBD2, a call that lacks DNA to check it against. Looked up from germline, CDR1 is DFQATT and CDR2 is SNEGSKA (reference sequence). This CDR3 is built from 16 residues.

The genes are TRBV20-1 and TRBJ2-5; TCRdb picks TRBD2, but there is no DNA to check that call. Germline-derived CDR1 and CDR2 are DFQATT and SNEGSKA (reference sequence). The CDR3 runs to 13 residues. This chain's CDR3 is CSARGSGRETQYF.

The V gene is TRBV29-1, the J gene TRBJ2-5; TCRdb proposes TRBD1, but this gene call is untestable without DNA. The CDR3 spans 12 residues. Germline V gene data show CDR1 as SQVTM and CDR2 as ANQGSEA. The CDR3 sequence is CSTLQGGTTQYF.

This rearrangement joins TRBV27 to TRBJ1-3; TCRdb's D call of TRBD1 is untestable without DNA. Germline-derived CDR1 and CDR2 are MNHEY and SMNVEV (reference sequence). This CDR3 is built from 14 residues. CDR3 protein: CASSLTGDRNTIYF.

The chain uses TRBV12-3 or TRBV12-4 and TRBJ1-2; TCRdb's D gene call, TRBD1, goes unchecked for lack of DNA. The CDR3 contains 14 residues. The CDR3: CASTQGQVNFGYTF.

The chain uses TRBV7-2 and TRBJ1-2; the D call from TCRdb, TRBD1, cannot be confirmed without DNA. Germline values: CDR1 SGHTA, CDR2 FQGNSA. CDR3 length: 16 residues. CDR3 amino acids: CASSLIGRGANYGYTF.

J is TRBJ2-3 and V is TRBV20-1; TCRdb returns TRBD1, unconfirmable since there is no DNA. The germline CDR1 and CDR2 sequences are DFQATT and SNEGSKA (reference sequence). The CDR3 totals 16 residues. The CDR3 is CSAPTVKGPSTGTQYF.

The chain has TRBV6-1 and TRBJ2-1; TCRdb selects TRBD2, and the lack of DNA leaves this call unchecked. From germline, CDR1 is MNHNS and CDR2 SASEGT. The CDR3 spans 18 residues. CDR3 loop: CASSPGLAGGGFFNEQFF.

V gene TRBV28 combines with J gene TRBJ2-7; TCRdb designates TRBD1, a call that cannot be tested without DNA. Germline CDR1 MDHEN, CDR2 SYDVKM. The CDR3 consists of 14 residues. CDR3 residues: CASSLEGQNYEQYF.

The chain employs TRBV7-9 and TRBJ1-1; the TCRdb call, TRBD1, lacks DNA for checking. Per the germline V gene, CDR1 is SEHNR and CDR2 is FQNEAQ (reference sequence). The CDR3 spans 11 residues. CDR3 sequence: CASSTQGWTFF.

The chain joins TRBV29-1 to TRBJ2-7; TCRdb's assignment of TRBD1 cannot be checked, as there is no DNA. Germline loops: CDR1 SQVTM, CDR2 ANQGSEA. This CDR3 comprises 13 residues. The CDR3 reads CSASDTRQDEQYF.

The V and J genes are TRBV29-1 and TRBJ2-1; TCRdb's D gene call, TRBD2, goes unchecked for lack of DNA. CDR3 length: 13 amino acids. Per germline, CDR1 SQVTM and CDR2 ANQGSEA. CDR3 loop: CSGLALNHNEQFF.

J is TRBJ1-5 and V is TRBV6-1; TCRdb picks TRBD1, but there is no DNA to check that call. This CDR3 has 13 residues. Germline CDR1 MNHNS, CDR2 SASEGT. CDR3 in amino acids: CASSRESGQPQHF.

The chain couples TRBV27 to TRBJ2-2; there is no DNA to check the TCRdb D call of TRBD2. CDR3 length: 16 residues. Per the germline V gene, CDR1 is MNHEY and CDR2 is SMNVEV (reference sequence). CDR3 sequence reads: CASSFLGGRAFGELFF.

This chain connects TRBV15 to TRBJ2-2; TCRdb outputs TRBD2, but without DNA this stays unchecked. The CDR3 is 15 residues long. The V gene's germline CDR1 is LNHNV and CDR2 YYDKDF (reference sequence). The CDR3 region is CATSGGAVKTGELFF.

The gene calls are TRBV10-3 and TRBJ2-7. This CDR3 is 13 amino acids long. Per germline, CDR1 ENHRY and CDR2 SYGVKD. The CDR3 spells CAISDHKGYEQYF.

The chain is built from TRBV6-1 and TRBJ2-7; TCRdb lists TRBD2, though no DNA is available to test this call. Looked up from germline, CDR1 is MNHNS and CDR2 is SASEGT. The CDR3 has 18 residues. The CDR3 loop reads CASSPGTTAYPGENEQYF.

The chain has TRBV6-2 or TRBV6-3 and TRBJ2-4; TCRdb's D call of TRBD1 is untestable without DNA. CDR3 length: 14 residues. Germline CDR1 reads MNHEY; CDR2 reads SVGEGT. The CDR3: CATQASTGSNIQYF.

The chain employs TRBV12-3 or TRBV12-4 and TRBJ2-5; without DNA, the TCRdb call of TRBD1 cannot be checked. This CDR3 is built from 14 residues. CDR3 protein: CASSPTGGVLTQYF.

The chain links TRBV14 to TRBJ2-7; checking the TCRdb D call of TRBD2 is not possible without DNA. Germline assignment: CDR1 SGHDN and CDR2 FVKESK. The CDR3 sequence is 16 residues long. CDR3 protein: CASSRRGSGNPYEQYF.

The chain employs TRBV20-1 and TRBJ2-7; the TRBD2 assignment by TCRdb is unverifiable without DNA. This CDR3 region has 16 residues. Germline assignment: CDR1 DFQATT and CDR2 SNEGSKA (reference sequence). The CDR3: CSARRREGAGGDEQYF.

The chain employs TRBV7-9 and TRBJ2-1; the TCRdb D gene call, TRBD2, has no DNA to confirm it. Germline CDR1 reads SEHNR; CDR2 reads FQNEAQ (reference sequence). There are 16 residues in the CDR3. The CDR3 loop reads CASSSGILAGSNEQFF. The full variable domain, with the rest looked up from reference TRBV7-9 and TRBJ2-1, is DTGVSQNPRHKITKRGQNVTFRCDPISEHNRLYWYRQTLGQGPEFLTYFQNEAQLEKSRLLSDRFSAERPKGSFSTLEIQRTEQGDSAMYLCASSSGILAGSNEQFFGPGTRLTVL.

The chain's CDR3 is CSAKVTGPFTFISGNTIYF. The chain uses TRBV20-1 and TRBJ1-3. This CDR3 spans 19 amino acids. Per germline, CDR1 DFQATT and CDR2 SNEGSKA (reference sequence).

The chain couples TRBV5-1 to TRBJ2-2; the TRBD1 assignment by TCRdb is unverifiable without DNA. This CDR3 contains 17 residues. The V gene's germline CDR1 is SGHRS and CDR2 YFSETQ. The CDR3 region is CASSRDSLQRNTGELFF.

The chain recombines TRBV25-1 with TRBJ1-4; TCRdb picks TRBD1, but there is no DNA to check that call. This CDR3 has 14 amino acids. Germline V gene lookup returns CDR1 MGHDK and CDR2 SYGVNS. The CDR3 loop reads CASSARDSQGKLFF.

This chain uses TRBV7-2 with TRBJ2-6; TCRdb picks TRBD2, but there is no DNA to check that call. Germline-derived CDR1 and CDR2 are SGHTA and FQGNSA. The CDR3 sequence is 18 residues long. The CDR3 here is CASSSPSGWDSGANVLTF. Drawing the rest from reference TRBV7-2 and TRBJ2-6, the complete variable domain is GAGVSQSPSNKVTEKGKDVELRCDPISGHTALYWYRQSLGQGLEFLIYFQGNSAPDKSGLPSDRFSAERTGGSVSTLTIQRTQQEDSAVYLCASSSPSGWDSGANVLTFGAGSRLTVL.